This T cell receptor (beta chain) appears in the sequencing data of a study of T cells in Graves' hyperthyroidism and ophthalmopathy (dated 2019 in TCRdb). Some background on the complete study: Peripheral blood samples were taken at the time of initial diagnosis, prior to any treatment. To identify TCR V-J signatures that set the groups apart, the researchers used a discovery cohort of 100 patients, made up of some 41 with Graves' ophthalmopathy and about 59 with stable Graves' hyperthyroidism. An independent validation cohort of under 20 hyperthyroidism patients and about 15 patients who later progressed to ophthalmopathy tested prospective prediction of ophthalmopathy. The approximately 100 discovery patients were randomly divided into training and test sets at a 7:3 ratio. In addition, the study compared T-cell repertoires in thyroid tissue and in blood from six Graves' hyperthyroidism patients. Once sampling was done, hyperthyroidism patients were given methimazole at a starting dose of 30 mg daily, whereas ophthalmopathy patients were given high-dose intravenous methylprednisolone. The paper describes TCR Vbeta CDR3 sequencing of about 140 peripheral blood samples, made up of 43 ophthalmopathy patients, around 78 hyperthyroidism patients and some 17 progressor patients. Overall study outcomes, separate from this receptor: A 13 V-J signature model separated ophthalmopathy from stable hyperthyroidism, with around 91% sensitivity and roughly 82% specificity in cross-validation and 80%/75% in testing. Most expanded thyroid clonotypes (frequency above 0.001) were also detected in blood, a finding suggesting that blood repertoires may reflect thyroid immune responses. In validation, the model predicted progression to ophthalmopathy with just under 71% sensitivity and 72.22% specificity, a median of roughly seven months before onset. Sample size was not statistically predetermined, and investigators were not blinded to group allocation.

The TCR beta CDR3 regions were amplified from RNA transcripts. The first round of RT-PCR for the TCR CDR3 was performed with the HTBI primer set and the Qiagen OneStep RT-PCR kit. Libraries were constructed in a second round of multiplex PCR, after which size selection and purification were carried out. Libraries were sequenced paired-end with 100 bp reads on an Illumina HiSeq2000. For the original study's pipeline: Raw data were processed with SOAPnuke, discarding reads with adapters, uncalled bases, mean Phred below 15, or no exact constant-primer or identifier match. High-quality paired reads were merged with COPE v1.2.5, and unique nucleotide sequences were defined as clonotypes. Clonotypes were aligned to IMGT TRBV, TRBD and TRBJ reference segments using MiTCR v1.1. The analysis was restricted to V-J combinations with a frequency above 0.0001, which together covered 99% to 99.2% of the repertoires. The TCS score was defined as the ratio of F50 (clonal expansion) to E x V (chaos), calculated using BLOSUM62-based TCRdist between CDR3 peptides within each V-J. Welch's t-statistics and random forest reduced around 510 V-J features to 13, which were used in a naive Bayes classifier (R e1071). Through fastp at Q25 and MiXCR, TCRdb rebuilt clones from the public reads, retaining in-frame beta chains. Entries that share a CDR3 protein sequence are merged under the most common genes and DNA. TCRdb, rather than the study authors, made the V and J calls. This sample is represented by roughly 500,000 distinct CDR3 sequences; 15% to 20% of them were singletons. Jointly, the top ten make up approximately 30% of the sample.

On this clonotype itself: The specificity of this receptor is unknown. Within one base of it there is no much larger clone, and no base qualities were kept.

In the ophthalmopathy patients, disease was moderately to severely active, with a Clinical Activity Score of 3 or more, a NOSPECS grade of 4 or more, and a duration of less than 3 months. Patients with uncontrolled infections, other autoimmune diseases, pregnancy or lactation were excluded. Clinical symptoms, serum thyroxine and TRAb, thyroid ultrasound, and orbital computed tomography formed the basis for the diagnoses. PBMCs were isolated from 10 ml of fresh peripheral blood by Ficoll-Paque density gradient centrifugation. Trizol reagent was used to extract total RNA, and RNA quality was then checked on an Agilent 2100 Bioanalyzer. The trim is 5 bases for V and 8 bases for J, with a gap of 21 bases between the germline ends. Counted from cysteine to phenylalanine, this CDR3 has 15 amino acids. The CDR3 DNA has 45 bases and is translated from base 1. For CDR1 and CDR2, the germline V gene lists MNHNS and SASEGT.

The sequence came from a woman aged 25 to 39 with Graves' ophthalmopathy. The chain is encoded by TRBV6-1 joined to TRBJ1-2, and possibly TRBD1, on 6 matching bases. The sequenced sample consisted of blood. The DNA sequence is given as TGTGCCAGCAGTTGGGAGCTTAAGGGGGTTAACGGCTACACCTTC. It codes for CASSWELKGVNGYTF.